This entry is about one T cell receptor (beta chain). Its specificity is unknown. This entry comes from a study of beta chain features in type 1 diabetes. Turning to the study itself: Healthy donors, compared against patients, showed similar age, gender and cell yields. Study-wide results and caveats: The study found that naive, central memory and Treg TCRB repertoires appeared more similar in patients than in healthy donors.

Expressed TCRB transcripts were sequenced because the isolated RNA had all been reverse transcribed beforehand. TCRdb keeps only in-frame clones here, not all; method: immunoSEQ multiplex PCR. The sample has under 200,000 clones, 9% to 10% seen once. CD45RO/CCR7/CD25/CD127/CD95/CD27 separated CD4+ naive, central memory, regulatory and stem cell-like memory cells by sorting. Trimming left V 8 bases short and J 6 bases short, with 14 bases between. The CDR3 consists of 13 residues. CDR1 ENHRY and CDR2 SYGVKD come from the germline V gene. The clonotype originates from a woman younger than 35 in good health. The sequencing input was central memory CD4+ T cells from blood. The chain links TRBV10-3 to TRBJ2-1; D possibly corresponds to TRBD1 (5 bases). CDR3 in amino acids: CAIARVALNEQFF. The CDR3 DNA reads TGTGCCATCGCCAGGGTAGCCCTCAATGAGCAGTTCTTC.